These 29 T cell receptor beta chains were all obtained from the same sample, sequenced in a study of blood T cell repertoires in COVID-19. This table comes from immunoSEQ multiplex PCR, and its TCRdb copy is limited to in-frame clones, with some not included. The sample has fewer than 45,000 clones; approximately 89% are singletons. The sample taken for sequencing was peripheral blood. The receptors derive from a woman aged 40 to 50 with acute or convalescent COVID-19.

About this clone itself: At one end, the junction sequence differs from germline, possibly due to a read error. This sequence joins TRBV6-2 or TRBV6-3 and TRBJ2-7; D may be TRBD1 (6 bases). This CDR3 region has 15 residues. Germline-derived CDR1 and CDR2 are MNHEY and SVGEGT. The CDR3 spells CASSASTGYSHEQYF. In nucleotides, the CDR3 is TGTGCCAGCAGTGCGTCTACAGGGTACTCCCACGAGCAGTACTTC.

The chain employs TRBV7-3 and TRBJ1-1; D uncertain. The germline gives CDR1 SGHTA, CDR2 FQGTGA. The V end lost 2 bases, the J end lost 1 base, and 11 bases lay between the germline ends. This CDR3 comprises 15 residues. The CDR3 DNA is TGTGCCAGCAGCTTACGAGGGAATGGGAACACTGAAGCTTTCTTT. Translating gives CASSLRGNGNTEAFF.

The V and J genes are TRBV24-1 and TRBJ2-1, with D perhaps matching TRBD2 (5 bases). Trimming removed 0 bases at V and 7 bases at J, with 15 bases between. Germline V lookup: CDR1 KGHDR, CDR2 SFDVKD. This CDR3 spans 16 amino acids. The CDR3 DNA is TGTGCCACCAGTGATTTGAAGGTGGGAGATCGGAATGAGCAGTTCTTC. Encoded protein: CATSDLKVGDRNEQFF.

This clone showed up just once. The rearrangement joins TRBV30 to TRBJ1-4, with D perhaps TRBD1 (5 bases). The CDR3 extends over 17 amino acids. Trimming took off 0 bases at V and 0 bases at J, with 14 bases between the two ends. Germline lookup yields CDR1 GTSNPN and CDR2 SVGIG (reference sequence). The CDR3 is CAWSVEGARTTNEKLFF. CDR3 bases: TGTGCCTGGAGTGTAGAAGGGGCCAGAACAACTAATGAAAAACTGTTTTTT.

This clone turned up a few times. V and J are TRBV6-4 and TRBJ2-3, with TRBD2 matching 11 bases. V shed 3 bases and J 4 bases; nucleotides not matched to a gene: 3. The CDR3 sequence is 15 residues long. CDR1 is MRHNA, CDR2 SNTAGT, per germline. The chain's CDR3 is CASSETSGEADTQYF. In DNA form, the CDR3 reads TGTGCCAGCAGTGAGACTAGCGGGGAAGCAGATACGCAGTATTTT.

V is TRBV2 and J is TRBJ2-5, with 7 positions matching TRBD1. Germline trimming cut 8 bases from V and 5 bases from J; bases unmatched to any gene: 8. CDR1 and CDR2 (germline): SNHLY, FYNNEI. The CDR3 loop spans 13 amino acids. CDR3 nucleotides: TGTGCCAGCCAACAGGGGTCCGGGGAGACCCAGTACTTC. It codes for CASQQGSGETQYF.

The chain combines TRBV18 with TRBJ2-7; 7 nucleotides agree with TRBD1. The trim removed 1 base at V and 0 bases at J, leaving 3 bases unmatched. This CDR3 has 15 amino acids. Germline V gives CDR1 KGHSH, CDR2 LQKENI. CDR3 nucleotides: TGTGCCAGCTCACCACGTAGGGACAGCTCCTACGAGCAGTACTTC. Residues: CASSPRRDSSYEQYF. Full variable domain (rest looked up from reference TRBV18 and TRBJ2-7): NAGVMQNPRHLVRRRGQEARLRCSPMKGHSHVYWYRQLPEEGLKFMVYLQKENIIDESGMPKERFSAEFPKEGPSILRIQQVVRGDSAAYFCASSPRRDSSYEQYFGPGTRLTVT.

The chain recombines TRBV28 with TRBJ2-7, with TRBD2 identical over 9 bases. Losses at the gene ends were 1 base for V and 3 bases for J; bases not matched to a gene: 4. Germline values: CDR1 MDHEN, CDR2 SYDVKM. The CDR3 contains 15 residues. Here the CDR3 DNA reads TGTGCCAGCAGTTTATCTAGGCGGGGGGGCTACGAGCAGTACTTC. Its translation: CASSLSRRGGYEQYF.

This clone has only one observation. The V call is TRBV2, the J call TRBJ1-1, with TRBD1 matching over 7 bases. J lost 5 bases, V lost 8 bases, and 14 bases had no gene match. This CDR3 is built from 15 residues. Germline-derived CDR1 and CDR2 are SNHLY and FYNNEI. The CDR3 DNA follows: TGTGCCAGCCGACGACAGACAGGGCTCCGGACTGAAGCTTTCTTT. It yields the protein CASRRQTGLRTEAFF.

The CDR3 nucleotides are TGTGCCAGCAAACCTAGAGACAGACCGACCGGGGAGCTGTTTTTT. Translated, it gives CASKPRDRPTGELFF. The chain uses TRBV6-5 and TRBJ2-2; D might be TRBD1 (5 bases). Between the trimmed V and J ends, which lost 7 bases and 5 bases, there was a span of 17 bases. Looked up from germline, CDR1 is MNHEY and CDR2 is SVGAGI. The CDR3 is 15 residues long.

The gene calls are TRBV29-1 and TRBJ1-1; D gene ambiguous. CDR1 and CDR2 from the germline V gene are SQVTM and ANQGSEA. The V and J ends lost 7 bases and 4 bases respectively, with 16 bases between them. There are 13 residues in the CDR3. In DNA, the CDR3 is TGCAGCGCCGACGTGTTACGGGGCACTGAAGCTTTCTTT. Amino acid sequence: CSADVLRGTEAFF. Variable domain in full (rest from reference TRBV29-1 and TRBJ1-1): SAVISQKPSRDICQRGTSLTIQCQVDSQVTMMFWYRQQPGQSLTLIATANQGSEATYESGFVIDKFPISRPNLTFSTLTVSNMSPEDSSIYLCSADVLRGTEAFFGQGTRLTVV.

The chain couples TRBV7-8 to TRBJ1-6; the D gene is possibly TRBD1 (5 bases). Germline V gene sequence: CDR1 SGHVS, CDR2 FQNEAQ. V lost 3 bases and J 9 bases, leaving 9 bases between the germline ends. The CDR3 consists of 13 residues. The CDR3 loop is CASSLDKRSPLHF. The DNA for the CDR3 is TGTGCCAGCAGCTTGGACAAACGTTCACCCCTCCACTTT. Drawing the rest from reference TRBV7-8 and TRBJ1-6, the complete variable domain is GAGVSQSPRYKVAKRGQDVALRCDPISGHVSLFWYQQALGQGPEFLTYFQNEAQLDKSGLPSDRFFAERPEGSVSTLKIQRTQQEDSAVYLCASSLDKRSPLHFGNGTRLTVT.

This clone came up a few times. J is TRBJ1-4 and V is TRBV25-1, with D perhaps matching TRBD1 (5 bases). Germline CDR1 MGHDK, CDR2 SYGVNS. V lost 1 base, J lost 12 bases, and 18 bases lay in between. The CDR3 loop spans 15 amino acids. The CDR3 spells CASSEFDVREEELFF. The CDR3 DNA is TGTGCCAGCAGTGAATTCGACGTCAGGGAGGAGGAACTGTTTTTT.

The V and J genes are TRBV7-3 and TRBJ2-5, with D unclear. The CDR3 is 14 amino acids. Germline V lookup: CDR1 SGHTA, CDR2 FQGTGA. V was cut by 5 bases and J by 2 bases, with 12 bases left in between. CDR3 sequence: CASSRSSNQETQYF. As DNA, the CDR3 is TGTGCCAGCAGCCGGTCTAGTAATCAAGAGACCCAGTACTTC.

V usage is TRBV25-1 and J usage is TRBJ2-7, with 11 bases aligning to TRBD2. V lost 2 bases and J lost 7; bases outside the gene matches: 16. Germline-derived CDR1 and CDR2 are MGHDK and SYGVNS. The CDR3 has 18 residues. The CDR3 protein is CASSEKKGLAGGRGEQYF. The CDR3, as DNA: TGTGCCAGCAGTGAAAAGAAAGGGCTAGCGGGAGGACGGGGAGAGCAGTACTTC.

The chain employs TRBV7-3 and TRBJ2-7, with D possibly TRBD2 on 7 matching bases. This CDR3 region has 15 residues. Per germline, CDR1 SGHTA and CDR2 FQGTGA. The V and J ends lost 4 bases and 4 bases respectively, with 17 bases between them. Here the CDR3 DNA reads TGTGCCAGCAGCTGGGGGGGCGGGAGCCCATACGAGCAGTACTTC. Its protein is CASSWGGGSPYEQYF.

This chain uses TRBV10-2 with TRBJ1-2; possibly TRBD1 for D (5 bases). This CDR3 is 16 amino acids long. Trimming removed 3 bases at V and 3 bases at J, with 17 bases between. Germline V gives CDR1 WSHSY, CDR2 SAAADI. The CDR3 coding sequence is TGCGCCAGCAGTGATTGGGGCCCGCCTCGGTACTATGGCTACACCTTC. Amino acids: CASSDWGPPRYYGYTF.

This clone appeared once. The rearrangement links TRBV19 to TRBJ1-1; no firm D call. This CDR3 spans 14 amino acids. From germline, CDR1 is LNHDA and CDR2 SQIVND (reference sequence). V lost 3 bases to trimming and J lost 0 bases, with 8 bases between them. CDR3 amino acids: CASSISGMNTEAFF. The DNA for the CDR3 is TGTGCCAGTAGTATTTCGGGGATGAACACTGAAGCTTTCTTT.

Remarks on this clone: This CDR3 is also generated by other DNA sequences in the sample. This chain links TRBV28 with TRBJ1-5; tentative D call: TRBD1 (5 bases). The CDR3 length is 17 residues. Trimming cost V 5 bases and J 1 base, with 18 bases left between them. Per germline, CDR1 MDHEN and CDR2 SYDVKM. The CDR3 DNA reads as TGTGCCAGCAGTCCCCCCCCCAGGGTAAGGAGCAATCAGCCCCAGCATTTT. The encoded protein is CASSPPPRVRSNQPQHF.

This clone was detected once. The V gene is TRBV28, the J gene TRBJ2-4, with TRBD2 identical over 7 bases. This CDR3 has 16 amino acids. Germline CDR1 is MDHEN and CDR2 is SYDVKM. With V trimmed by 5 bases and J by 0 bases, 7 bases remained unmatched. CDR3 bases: TGTGCCAGCAGTCAATGGACTAGTCCAGCCAAAAACATTCAGTACTTC. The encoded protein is CASSQWTSPAKNIQYF.

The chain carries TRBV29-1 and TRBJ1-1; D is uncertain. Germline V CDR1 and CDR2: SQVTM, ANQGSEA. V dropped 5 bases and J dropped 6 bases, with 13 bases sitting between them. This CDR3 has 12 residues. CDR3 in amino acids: CSVFFETPEAFF. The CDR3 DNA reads TGCAGCGTTTTCTTTGAGACACCTGAAGCTTTCTTT.

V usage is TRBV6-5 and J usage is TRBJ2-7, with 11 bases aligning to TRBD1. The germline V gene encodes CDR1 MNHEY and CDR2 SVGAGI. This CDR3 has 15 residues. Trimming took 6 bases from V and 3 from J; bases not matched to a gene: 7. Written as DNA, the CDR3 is TGTGCCAGCAGCCGCCGGGACAGGGGGTACTACGAGCAGTACTTC. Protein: CASSRRDRGYYEQYF.

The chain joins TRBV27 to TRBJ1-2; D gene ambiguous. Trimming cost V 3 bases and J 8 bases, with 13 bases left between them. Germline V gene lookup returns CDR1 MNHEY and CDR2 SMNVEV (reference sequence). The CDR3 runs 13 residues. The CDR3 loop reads CASSFRIPGGYTF. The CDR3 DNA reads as TGTGCCAGCAGTTTCAGGATCCCCGGCGGCTACACCTTC.

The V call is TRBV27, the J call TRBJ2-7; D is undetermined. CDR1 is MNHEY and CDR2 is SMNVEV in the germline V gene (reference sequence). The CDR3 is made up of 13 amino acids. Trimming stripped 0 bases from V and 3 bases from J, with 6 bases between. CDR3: CASSLSPLYEQYF. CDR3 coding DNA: TGTGCCAGCAGTTTATCTCCCCTCTACGAGCAGTACTTC.

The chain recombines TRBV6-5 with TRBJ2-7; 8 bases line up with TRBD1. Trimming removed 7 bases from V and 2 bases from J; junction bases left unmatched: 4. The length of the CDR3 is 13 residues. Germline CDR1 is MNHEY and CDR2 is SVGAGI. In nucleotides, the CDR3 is TGTGCCAGCAACGACAGGGGCCCCTACGAGCAGTACTTC. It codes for CASNDRGPYEQYF.

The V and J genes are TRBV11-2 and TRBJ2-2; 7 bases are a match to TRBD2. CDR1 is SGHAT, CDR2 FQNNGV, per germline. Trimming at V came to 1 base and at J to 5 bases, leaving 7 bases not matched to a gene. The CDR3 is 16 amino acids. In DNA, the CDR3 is TGTGCCAGCAGCTTAGTAACGGGAGGATTAACCGGGGAGCTGTTTTTT. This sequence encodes CASSLVTGGLTGELFF.

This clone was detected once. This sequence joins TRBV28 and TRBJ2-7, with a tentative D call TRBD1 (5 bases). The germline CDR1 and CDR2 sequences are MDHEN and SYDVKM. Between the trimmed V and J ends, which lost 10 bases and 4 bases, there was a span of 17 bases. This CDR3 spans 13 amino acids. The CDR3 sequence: CATHSQGIYEQYF. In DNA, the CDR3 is TGTGCCACACATTCCCAGGGAATATACGAGCAGTACTTC.

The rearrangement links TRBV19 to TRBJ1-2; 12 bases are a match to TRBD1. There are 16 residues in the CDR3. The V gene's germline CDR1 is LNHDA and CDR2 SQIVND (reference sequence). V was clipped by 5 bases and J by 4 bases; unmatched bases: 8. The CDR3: CASSAGTGGSRYGYTF. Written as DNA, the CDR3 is TGTGCCAGTAGTGCTGGGACAGGGGGCTCCCGCTATGGCTACACCTTC.

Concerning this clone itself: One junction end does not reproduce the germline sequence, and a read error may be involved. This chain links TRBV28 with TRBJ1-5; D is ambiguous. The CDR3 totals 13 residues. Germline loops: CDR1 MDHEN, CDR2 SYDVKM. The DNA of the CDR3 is TGTGCCAGCAATCTAGGGAGGCAGCGGGAAGAGAATTTT. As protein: CASNLGRQREENF.